What follows are 32 T cell receptor beta chains derived from one specimen sequenced in a study. TCRdb reanalysed the RT-PCR reads using MiXCR and keeps one entry per CDR3 protein. The sample has more than 600,000 distinct CDR3 sequences; approximately 15% are singletons. The specimen was memory CD4+ T cells from blood. Source of these receptors: a female donor in good health, serving as a healthy control.

The rearrangement uses TRBV3-1 and TRBJ1-1, with a possible D match to TRBD1 (6 bases). This CDR3 has 15 residues. Germline V gene data show CDR1 as LGHDT and CDR2 as YNNKEL (reference sequence). Trimming removed 1 base at V and 2 bases at J, with 11 bases between. CDR3 nucleotides: TGTGCCAGCAGCCAAGGCTCGGGGGGCAACACTGAAGCTTTCTTT. It specifies CASSQGSGGNTEAFF.

The sample holds many counts of this clonotype. The V and J genes are TRBV7-2 and TRBJ2-7, with 8 bases that match TRBD1. Germline V gene sequence: CDR1 SGHTA, CDR2 FQGNSA. CDR3 size: 15 residues. V gave up 2 bases and J gave up 2 bases; unmatched junction bases: 5. The CDR3 sequence: CASSLQGAPTYEQYF. The CDR3, as DNA: TGTGCCAGCAGCTTACAGGGGGCGCCTACCTACGAGCAGTACTTC.

The V and J genes are TRBV28 and TRBJ2-1, with 8 bases matching TRBD2. This CDR3 has 15 amino acids. From germline, CDR1 is MDHEN and CDR2 SYDVKM. V was pared by 8 bases and J by 5 bases, with 11 bases of the junction left unmatched. CDR3 DNA sequence: TGTGCCAGCGTGCCTAGCGGGCTTATAGACAATGAGCAGTTCTTC. Protein sequence: CASVPSGLIDNEQFF.

This clonotype has more than one count but fewer than ten. The CDR3 region is CASKKGSNEKLFF. Written as DNA, the CDR3 is TGTGCCAGCAAAAAAGGGTCTAATGAAAAACTGTTTTTT. The J gene is TRBJ1-4, the V gene TRBV7-2; D not resolved. From germline, CDR1 is SGHTA and CDR2 FQGNSA. The CDR3 length is 13 residues. With 7 bases removed from V and 3 bases from J, the gap between germline ends came to 9 bases.

This clonotype was detected many times. The CDR3: CASSRGGVNEQFF. CDR3 bases: TGCGCCAGCAGCCGCGGGGGGGTGAATGAGCAGTTCTTC. J is TRBJ2-1 and V is TRBV5-1; TRBD2 matches 9 bases. CDR1 is SGHRS, CDR2 YFSETQ, per germline. The J segment lost 7 bases and the V segment lost 4 bases, leaving 3 bases of the junction unmatched. The CDR3 is 13 residues long.

The chain couples TRBV10-3 to TRBJ2-4, with D hard to call. This CDR3 contains 17 residues. CDR1 and CDR2 (germline): ENHRY, SYGVKD. The V and J ends lost 0 bases and 3 bases respectively, with 15 bases between them. CDR3 coding DNA: TGTGCCATCAGTGAGTCTGGTAGAATCTCCGGCAAAAACATTCAGTACTTC. Protein: CAISESGRISGKNIQYF.

V and J are TRBV5-1 and TRBJ1-5; 7 bases fit TRBD1. V trimming: 2 bases; J trimming: 6 bases; junction bases outside the gene matches: 5. Germline values: CDR1 SGHRS, CDR2 YFSETQ. This CDR3 has 14 residues. CDR3 sequence reads: CASSLGQEAQPQHF. The CDR3 coding sequence is TGCGCCAGCAGCTTAGGACAGGAGGCTCAGCCCCAGCATTTT. The whole variable domain, filled in from reference TRBV5-1 and TRBJ1-5, reads KAGVTQTPRYLIKTRGQQVTLSCSPISGHRSVSWYQQTPGQGLQFLFEYFSETQRNKGNFPGRFSGRQFSNSRSEMNVSTLELGDSALYLCASSLGQEAQPQHFGDGTRLSIL.

This clonotype was detected many times. The chain combines TRBV6-2 or TRBV6-3 with TRBJ2-2, with D hard to call. Germline V lookup: CDR1 MNHEY, CDR2 SVGEGT. This CDR3 contains 13 residues. V was pared by 0 bases and J by 7 bases, with 6 bases between. This chain's CDR3 is CASSYSFSGELFF. DNA of the CDR3: TGTGCCAGCAGTTACTCGTTCAGCGGGGAGCTGTTTTTT.

This clonotype was counted many times. The chain carries TRBV24-1 and TRBJ2-3; tentative D call: TRBD2 (5 bases). The CDR3 runs to 15 residues. Germline assignment: CDR1 KGHDR and CDR2 SFDVKD. The V end was cut by 2 bases, the J end by 2 bases, with 10 bases between. CDR3 sequence (DNA): TGTGCCACCAGTGATTCAGGCCGGGACACAGATACGCAGTATTTT. As protein: CATSDSGRDTDTQYF.

This clonotype was found many times. The chain combines TRBV10-3 with TRBJ1-1; D is uncertain. Germline CDR1 and CDR2: ENHRY and SYGVKD. Trimming left V 0 bases short and J 5 bases short, with 7 bases between. There are 13 residues in the CDR3. DNA for the CDR3: TGTGCCATCAGTGAGTCCCCCGGAACTGAAGCTTTCTTT. Protein sequence: CAISESPGTEAFF.

The table lists this clonotype with a few counts. The chain is built from TRBV7-8 and TRBJ2-7; 8 bases fit TRBD1. The CDR3 is made up of 14 amino acids. Germline CDR1 SGHVS, CDR2 FQNEAQ. Germline trimming cut 5 bases from V and 3 bases from J; bases unmatched to any gene: 6. CDR3 region: CASSAGQVGYEQYF. The CDR3 DNA sequence: TGTGCCAGCAGCGCGGGACAGGTCGGCTACGAGCAGTACTTC.

V gene TRBV7-9 combines with J gene TRBJ2-5, with 10 bases aligning to TRBD1. The V gene's germline CDR1 is SEHNR and CDR2 FQNEAQ (reference sequence). V gave up 4 bases and J gave up 2 bases; unmatched junction bases: 4. This CDR3 region has 15 residues. The CDR3: CASSYDRGLQETQYF. DNA of the CDR3: TGTGCCAGCAGCTACGACAGGGGGCTTCAAGAGACCCAGTACTTC.

The genes are TRBV7-8 and TRBJ2-7, with D possibly being TRBD1 or TRBD2 (5 bases each). Trimming removed 1 base at V and 3 bases at J, with 13 bases between. Germline-derived CDR1 and CDR2 are SGHVS and FQNEAQ. The CDR3 spans 15 residues. Here the CDR3 DNA reads TGTGCCAGCAGCTTAGGAGTTGGTGGGGGCTACGAGCAGTACTTC. Its protein product is CASSLGVGGGYEQYF.

This clonotype came up many times. The chain is built from TRBV5-5 and TRBJ2-3; D gene ambiguous. The CDR3 has 17 residues. Germline assignment: CDR1 SGHKS and CDR2 YYEKEE (reference sequence). Between the trimmed V and J ends, which lost 0 bases and 5 bases, there was a span of 19 bases. Here the CDR3 reads CASSLDVGRRDRDTQYF. The CDR3 DNA reads as TGTGCCAGCAGCTTGGATGTAGGCAGGCGAGATAGAGATACGCAGTATTTT. The whole variable domain, remainder taken from reference TRBV5-5 and TRBJ2-3, is DAGVTQSPTHLIKTRGQQVTLRCSPISGHKSVSWYQQVLGQGPQFIFQYYEKEERGRGNFPDRFSARQFPNYSSELNVNALLLGDSALYLCASSLDVGRRDRDTQYFGPGTRLTVL.

V and J are TRBV5-1 and TRBJ2-2, with 7 nucleotides matching TRBD2. Germline CDR1 is SGHRS and CDR2 is YFSETQ. Trimming at V came to 9 bases and at J to 8 bases, leaving 10 bases not matched to a gene. This CDR3 has 13 amino acids. As DNA, the CDR3 is TGCGCCACCGGGGGAGGGCCTTCTGGGGAGCTGTTTTTT. Translated, it gives CATGGGPSGELFF.

This clonotype was seen a few times. The chain recombines TRBV3-1 with TRBJ2-7; D perhaps matches TRBD2 (6 bases). Germline loops: CDR1 LGHDT, CDR2 YNNKEL (reference sequence). This CDR3 spans 14 amino acids. With 1 base removed from V and 6 bases from J, the gap between germline ends came to 13 bases. The CDR3 is CASSQVVGGTEQYF. For the CDR3, the DNA is TGTGCCAGCAGCCAAGTGGTGGGCGGGACCGAGCAGTACTTC.

At least ten counts were recorded for this clonotype. V usage is TRBV7-3 and J usage is TRBJ2-1; no reliable D call. Trimming removed 2 bases from V and 6 bases from J, with 8 bases in between. Germline-derived CDR1 and CDR2 are SGHTA and FQGTGA. The CDR3 totals 13 residues. CDR3 sequence: CASSLAHGNEQFF. CDR3 DNA: TGTGCCAGCAGCTTAGCCCATGGCAATGAGCAGTTCTTC.

This rearrangement joins TRBV7-8 to TRBJ2-7; possibly TRBD2 for D (6 bases). This CDR3 has 15 amino acids. Germline V gene lookup returns CDR1 SGHVS and CDR2 FQNEAQ. Deletions cut 2 bases from V and 4 bases from J, with 15 bases between. The CDR3 spells CASSLWGGITYEQYF. As DNA, the CDR3 is TGTGCCAGCAGCTTATGGGGCGGGATCACATACGAGCAGTACTTC.

This chain links TRBV15 with TRBJ1-2, with TRBD1 identical over 7 bases. V gave up 1 base and J gave up 6 bases; unmatched junction bases: 11. The CDR3 extends over 16 amino acids. The germline V gene has CDR1 LNHNV and CDR2 YYDKDF (reference sequence). CDR3 DNA sequence: TGTGCCACCAGCAGAGTCTCAGGCCAGGGGGACGATGGCTACACCTTC. Translating it yields CATSRVSGQGDDGYTF. The full variable domain, in which reference TRBV15 and TRBJ1-2 provide the parts outside the CDR3, is DAMVIQNPRYQVTQFGKPVTLSCSQTLNHNVMYWYQQKSSQAPKLLFHYYDKDFNNEADTPDNFQSRRPNTSFCFLDIRSPGLGDTAMYLCATSRVSGQGDDGYTFGSGTRLTVV.

At least ten counts were recorded for this clonotype. This chain uses TRBV12-3 or TRBV12-4 with TRBJ2-7; TRBD2 is a possible D gene (5 bases). The CDR3 runs to 13 residues. Trimming pared 5 bases from V and 0 bases from J, leaving 8 bases between. DNA of the CDR3: TGTGCCAGCAGTAGTGCGGGCTCCTACGAGCAGTACTTC. Protein sequence: CASSSAGSYEQYF.

The table lists this clonotype with a few counts. This sequence joins TRBV12-3 or TRBV12-4 and TRBJ1-4, with D uncertain. The CDR3 is 12 residues long. V shed 3 bases and J shed 12 bases, with 11 bases lying between them. CDR3 nucleotides: TGTGCCAGCAGTTTCACGGTCGGGGAACTGTTTTTT. It is translated as CASSFTVGELFF.

This clonotype was counted many times. V gene TRBV12-3 or TRBV12-4 combines with J gene TRBJ2-4; 8 nucleotides agree with TRBD1. This CDR3 is built from 15 residues. J was trimmed by 1 base and V by 5 bases; bases with no gene match: 4. The chain's CDR3 is CASSPRQGAKNIQYF. The CDR3 DNA sequence: TGTGCCAGCAGTCCCCGACAGGGGGCCAAAAACATTCAGTACTTC.

This rearrangement joins TRBV19 to TRBJ2-2; D not resolved. The ends were cut back, 6 bases at V and 5 bases at J, with 10 bases in the middle. Germline V lookup: CDR1 LNHDA, CDR2 SQIVND (reference sequence). The CDR3 totals 13 residues. CDR3 region: CASRGPETGELFF. In DNA, the CDR3 is TGTGCCAGTAGAGGCCCCGAAACCGGGGAGCTGTTTTTT.

This clonotype turned up a few times. The chain uses TRBV6-2 or TRBV6-3 and TRBJ1-5, with 7 bases fitting TRBD1. Trimming cost V 2 bases and J 2 bases; bases outside gene matches: 9. Germline V lookup: CDR1 MNHEY, CDR2 SVGEGT. The CDR3 loop spans 17 amino acids. Here the CDR3 DNA reads TGTGCCAGCAGTTACCAAAACAGGGGTCGGGGCAATCAGCCCCAGCATTTT. Translation: CASSYQNRGRGNQPQHF.

The chain recombines TRBV20-1 with TRBJ2-2, with 13 nucleotides matching TRBD2. With V trimmed by 2 bases and J by 3 bases, 6 bases remained unmatched. Germline-derived CDR1 and CDR2 are DFQATT and SNEGSKA (reference sequence). The CDR3 is 17 amino acids. The CDR3 loop reads CSARRGTSGTDTGELFF. The DNA for the CDR3 is TGCAGTGCTAGACGTGGGACTAGCGGGACAGACACCGGGGAGCTGTTTTTT.

This clonotype was observed at least ten times. V is TRBV20-1 and J is TRBJ2-7; TRBD2 is a possible D gene (6 bases). Germline values: CDR1 DFQATT, CDR2 SNEGSKA (reference sequence). The V end lost 3 bases, the J end lost 2 bases, and 14 bases lay between the germline ends. There are 14 residues in the CDR3. The CDR3 nucleotides are TGCAGTGCTAGTGGCGGGAACTCCGCCTACGAGCAGTACTTC. Encoded protein: CSASGGNSAYEQYF.

This chain connects TRBV9 to TRBJ2-5; TRBD1 matches at 12 bases. Germline trimming cut 3 bases from V and 5 bases from J; bases unmatched to any gene: 8. The CDR3 loop spans 16 amino acids. Germline V gene sequence: CDR1 SGDLS, CDR2 YYNGEE. As DNA, the CDR3 is TGTGCCAGCAGCGACTGGGACAGGGGGCCGGAGGAGACCCAGTACTTC. As protein: CASSDWDRGPEETQYF.

Remarks on this clonotype: A much larger clone is a single base away; this may be a read error. The chain employs TRBV4-3 and TRBJ2-1; D may be TRBD2 (5 bases). This CDR3 has 15 amino acids. CDR1 and CDR2 from the germline V gene are LGHNA and YSLEER. V gave up 4 bases and J gave up 4 bases, with 14 bases separating them. The CDR3 protein is CASSPLEGAYNEQFF. For the CDR3, the DNA is TGCGCCAGCAGCCCACTAGAGGGAGCTTACAATGAGCAGTTCTTC.

This sequence joins TRBV28 and TRBJ2-3; tentatively, D is TRBD1 (5 bases). V shed 7 bases and J shed 1 base, with 18 bases lying between them. The CDR3 is made up of 16 amino acids. Germline loops: CDR1 MDHEN, CDR2 SYDVKM. CDR3 loop: CASIAGIWEGTDTQYF. CDR3 nucleotide sequence: TGTGCCAGCATAGCAGGGATATGGGAAGGCACAGATACGCAGTATTTT. Combining the CDR3 with reference TRBV28 and TRBJ2-3 gives the whole variable domain DVKVTQSSRYLVKRTGEKVFLECVQDMDHENMFWYRQDPGLGLRLIYFSYDVKMKEKGDIPEGYSVSREKKERFSLILESASTNQTSMYLCASIAGIWEGTDTQYFGPGTRLTVL.

The sample holds a few counts of this clonotype. The chain has TRBV16 and TRBJ2-1; TRBD2 matches 14 bases. This CDR3 has 16 amino acids. The junction had 4 bases not matched to a gene; V was cut back by 0 bases and J by 9 bases. The germline gives CDR1 KGHSY, CDR2 FQNENV. The CDR3 protein is CASSQSRLAGGSEQFF. The DNA of the CDR3 is TGTGCCAGCAGCCAATCGCGACTAGCGGGGGGGAGTGAGCAGTTCTTC.

This clonotype was seen at least ten times. V usage is TRBV29-1 and J usage is TRBJ2-1; perhaps TRBD1 as D (6 bases). CDR1 is SQVTM and CDR2 is ANQGSEA in the germline V gene. The CDR3 is made up of 16 amino acids. The germline V and J ends were trimmed by 6 bases and 0 bases, with 18 bases remaining between them. CDR3 region: CSVSGQTLSSYNEQFF. CDR3 nucleotides: TGCAGCGTCTCCGGACAGACCTTAAGCTCCTACAATGAGCAGTTCTTC.

The chain is built from TRBV25-1 and TRBJ1-2; D perhaps matches TRBD1 (5 bases). The germline CDR1 and CDR2 sequences are MGHDK and SYGVNS. The CDR3 totals 14 residues. The V and J ends lost 4 bases and 8 bases respectively, with 17 bases between them. CDR3: CASSAPGPMLGYTF. The CDR3 DNA reads TGTGCCAGCAGTGCTCCGGGACCGATGCTGGGCTACACCTTC.